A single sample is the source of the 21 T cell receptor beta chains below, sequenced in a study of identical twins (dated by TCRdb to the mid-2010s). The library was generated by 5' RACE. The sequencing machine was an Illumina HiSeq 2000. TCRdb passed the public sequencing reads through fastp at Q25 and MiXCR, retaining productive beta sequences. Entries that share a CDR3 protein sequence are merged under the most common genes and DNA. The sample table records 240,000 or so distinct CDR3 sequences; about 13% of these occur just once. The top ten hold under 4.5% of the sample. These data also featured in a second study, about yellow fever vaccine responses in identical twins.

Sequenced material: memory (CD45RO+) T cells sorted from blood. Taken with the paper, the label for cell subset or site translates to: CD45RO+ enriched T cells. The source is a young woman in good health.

The CDR3 DNA reads as TGTGCCAGCAGCCCCCAGAGCTCGGGGGTGGTTAGAATAGATACGCAGTATTTT. It encodes CASSPQSSGVVRIDTQYF. V is TRBV11-2 and J is TRBJ2-3, with D possibly being TRBD2 (6 bases). Trimming pared 5 bases from V and 5 bases from J, leaving 26 bases between. This CDR3 contains 18 residues. Germline V gene data show CDR1 as SGHAT and CDR2 as FQNNGV.

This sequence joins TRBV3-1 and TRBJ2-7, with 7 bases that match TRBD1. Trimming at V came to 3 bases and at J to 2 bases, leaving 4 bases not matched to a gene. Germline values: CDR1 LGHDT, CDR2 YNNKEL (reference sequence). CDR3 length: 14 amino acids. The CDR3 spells CASSQWGTAYEQYF. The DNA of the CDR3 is TGTGCCAGCAGCCAGTGGGGGACAGCCTACGAGCAGTACTTC.

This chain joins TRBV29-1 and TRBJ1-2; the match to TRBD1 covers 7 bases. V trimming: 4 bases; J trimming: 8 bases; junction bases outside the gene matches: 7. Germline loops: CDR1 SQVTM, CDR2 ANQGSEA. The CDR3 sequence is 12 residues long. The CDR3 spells CSVVKGAFGYTF. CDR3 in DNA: TGCAGCGTTGTGAAGGGGGCGTTCGGCTACACCTTC.

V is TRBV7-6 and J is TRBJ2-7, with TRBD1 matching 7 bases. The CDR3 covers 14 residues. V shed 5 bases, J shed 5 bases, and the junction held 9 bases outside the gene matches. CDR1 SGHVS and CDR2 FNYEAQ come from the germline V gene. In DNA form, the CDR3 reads TGTGCCAGCAGCCCCAACACAGGGGTTCACGAGCAGTACTTC. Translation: CASSPNTGVHEQYF.

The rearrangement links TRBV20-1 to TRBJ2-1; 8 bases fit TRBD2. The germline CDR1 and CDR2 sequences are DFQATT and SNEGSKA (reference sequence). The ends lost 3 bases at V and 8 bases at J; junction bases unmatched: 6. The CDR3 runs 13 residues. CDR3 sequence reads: CSASGLAGYEQFF. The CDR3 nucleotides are TGCAGTGCTAGCGGGCTAGCGGGTTATGAGCAGTTCTTC.

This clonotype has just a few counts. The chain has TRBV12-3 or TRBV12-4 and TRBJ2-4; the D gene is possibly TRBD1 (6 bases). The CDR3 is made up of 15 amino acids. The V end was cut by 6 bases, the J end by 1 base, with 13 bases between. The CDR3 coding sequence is TGTGCCAGCAGCCCGATTAGGGGGGCCAAAAACATTCAGTACTTC. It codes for CASSPIRGAKNIQYF.

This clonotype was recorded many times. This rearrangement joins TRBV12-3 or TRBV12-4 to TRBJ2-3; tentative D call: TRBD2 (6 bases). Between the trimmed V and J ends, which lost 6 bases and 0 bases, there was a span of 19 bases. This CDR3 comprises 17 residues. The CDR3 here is CASSLGGRGVSTDTQYF. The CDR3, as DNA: TGTGCCAGCAGCTTGGGGGGACGCGGAGTTAGCACAGATACGCAGTATTTT.

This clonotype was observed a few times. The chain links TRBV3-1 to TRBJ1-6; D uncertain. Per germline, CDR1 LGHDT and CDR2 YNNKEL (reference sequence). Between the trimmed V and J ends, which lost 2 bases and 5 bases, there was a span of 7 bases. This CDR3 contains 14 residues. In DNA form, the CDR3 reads TGTGCCAGCAGCCAAAGTGGGAATAATTCACCCCTCCACTTT. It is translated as CASSQSGNNSPLHF.

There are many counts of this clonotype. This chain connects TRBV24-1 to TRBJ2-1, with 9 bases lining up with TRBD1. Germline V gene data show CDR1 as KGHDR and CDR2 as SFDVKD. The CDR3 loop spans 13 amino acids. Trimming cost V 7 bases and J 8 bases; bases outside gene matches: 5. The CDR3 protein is CATSYRGQDEQFF. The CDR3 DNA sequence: TGTGCCACCAGCTACAGGGGGCAGGATGAGCAGTTCTTC.

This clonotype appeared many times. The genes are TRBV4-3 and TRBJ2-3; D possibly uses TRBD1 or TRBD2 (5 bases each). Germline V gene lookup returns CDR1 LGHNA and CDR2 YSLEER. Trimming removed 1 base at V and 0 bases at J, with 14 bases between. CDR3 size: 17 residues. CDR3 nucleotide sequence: TGCGCCAGCAGCCAAGCGGTGGGGACCCTTAGCACAGATACGCAGTATTTT. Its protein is CASSQAVGTLSTDTQYF.

CDR3 residues: CSVEVRSGGGGIQYF. The CDR3 DNA sequence: TGCAGCGTTGAAGTACGTTCAGGGGGCGGGGGCATTCAGTACTTC. This chain connects TRBV29-1 to TRBJ2-4; tentatively, D is TRBD1 (8 bases). CDR1 and CDR2 (germline): SQVTM, ANQGSEA. CDR3 size: 15 residues. Trimming shortened V by 1 base and J by 9 bases, and 19 bases separated the two germline ends.

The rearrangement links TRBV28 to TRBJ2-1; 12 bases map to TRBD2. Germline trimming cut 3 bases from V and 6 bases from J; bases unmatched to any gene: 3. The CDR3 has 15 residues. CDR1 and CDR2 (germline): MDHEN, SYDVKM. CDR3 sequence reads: CASSLGLAGFNEQFF. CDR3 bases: TGTGCCAGCAGTTTGGGACTAGCGGGCTTCAATGAGCAGTTCTTC.

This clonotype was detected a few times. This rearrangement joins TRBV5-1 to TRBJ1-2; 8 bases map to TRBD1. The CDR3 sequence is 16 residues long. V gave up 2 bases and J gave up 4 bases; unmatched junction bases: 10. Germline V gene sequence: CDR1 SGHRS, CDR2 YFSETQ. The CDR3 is CASSLNGQGFGYGYTF. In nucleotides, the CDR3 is TGCGCCAGCAGCTTAAATGGACAGGGCTTTGGCTATGGCTACACCTTC. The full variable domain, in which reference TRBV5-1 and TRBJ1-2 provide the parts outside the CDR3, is KAGVTQTPRYLIKTRGQQVTLSCSPISGHRSVSWYQQTPGQGLQFLFEYFSETQRNKGNFPGRFSGRQFSNSRSEMNVSTLELGDSALYLCASSLNGQGFGYGYTFGSGTRLTVV.

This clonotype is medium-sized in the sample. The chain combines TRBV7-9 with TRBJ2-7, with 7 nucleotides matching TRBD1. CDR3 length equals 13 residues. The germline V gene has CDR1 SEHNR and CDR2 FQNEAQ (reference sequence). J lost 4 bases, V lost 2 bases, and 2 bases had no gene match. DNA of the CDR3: TGTGCCAGCAGCTTACAGGGGGATTACGAGCAGTACTTC. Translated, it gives CASSLQGDYEQYF.

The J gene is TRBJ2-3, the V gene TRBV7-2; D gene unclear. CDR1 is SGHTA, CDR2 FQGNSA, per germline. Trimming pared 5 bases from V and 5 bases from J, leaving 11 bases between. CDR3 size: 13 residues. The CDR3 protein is CASSIGLKDTQYF. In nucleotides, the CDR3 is TGTGCCAGCAGCATCGGGCTTAAAGATACGCAGTATTTT.

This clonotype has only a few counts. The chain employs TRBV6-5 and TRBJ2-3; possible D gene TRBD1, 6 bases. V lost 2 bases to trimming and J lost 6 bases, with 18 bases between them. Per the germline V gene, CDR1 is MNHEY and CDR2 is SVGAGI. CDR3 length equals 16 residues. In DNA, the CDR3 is TGTGCCAGCAGTTACCCCCGGGGCACAGACAGGGATACGCAGTATTTT. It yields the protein CASSYPRGTDRDTQYF.

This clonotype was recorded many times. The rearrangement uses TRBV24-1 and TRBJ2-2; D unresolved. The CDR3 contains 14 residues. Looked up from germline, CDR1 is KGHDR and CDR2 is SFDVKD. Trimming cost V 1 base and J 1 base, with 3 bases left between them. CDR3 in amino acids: CATSDFWNTGELFF. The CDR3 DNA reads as TGTGCCACCAGTGATTTCTGGAACACCGGGGAGCTGTTTTTT.

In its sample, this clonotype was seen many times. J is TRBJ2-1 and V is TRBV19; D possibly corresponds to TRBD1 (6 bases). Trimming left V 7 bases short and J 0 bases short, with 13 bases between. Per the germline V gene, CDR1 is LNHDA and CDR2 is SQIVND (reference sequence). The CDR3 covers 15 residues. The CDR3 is CASTSDRSSYNEQFF. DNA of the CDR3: TGTGCCAGTACCTCCGACAGGAGCTCCTACAATGAGCAGTTCTTC.

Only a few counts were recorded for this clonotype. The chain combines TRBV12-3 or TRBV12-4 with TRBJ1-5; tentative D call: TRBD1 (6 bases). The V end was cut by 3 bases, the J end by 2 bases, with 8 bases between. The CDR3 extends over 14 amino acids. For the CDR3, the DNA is TGTGCCAGCAGTTTTGCAGGGGGCAATCAGCCCCAGCATTTT. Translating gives CASSFAGGNQPQHF.

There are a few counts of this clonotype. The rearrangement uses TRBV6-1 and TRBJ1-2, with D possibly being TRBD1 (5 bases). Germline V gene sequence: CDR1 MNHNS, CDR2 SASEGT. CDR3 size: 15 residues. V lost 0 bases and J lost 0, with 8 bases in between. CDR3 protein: CASSEAPGANYGYTF. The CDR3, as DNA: TGTGCCAGCAGTGAAGCGCCGGGGGCTAACTATGGCTACACCTTC.

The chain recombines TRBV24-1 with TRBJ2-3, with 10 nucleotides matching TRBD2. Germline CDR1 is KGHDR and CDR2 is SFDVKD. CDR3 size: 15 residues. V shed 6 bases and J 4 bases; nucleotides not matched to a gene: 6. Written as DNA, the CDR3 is TGTGCCACCAGTAAGTCTAGCGGGAGAGCAGATACGCAGTATTTT. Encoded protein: CATSKSSGRADTQYF.